This TCR beta chain appears in the sequencing data of a study of Graves' ophthalmopathy and Graves' hyperthyroidism. The study's findings and limits: Predictions made by the model for ophthalmopathy progression reached just over 70% sensitivity and around 73% specificity.

J lost 5 bases, V lost 4 bases, and 7 bases had no gene match. CDR1 MNHEY and CDR2 SVGEGT come from the germline V gene. The CDR3 length is 14 residues. From RNA, the CDR3 regions of TCR beta chains were amplified and sequenced. RT-PCR was first run with HTBI primers, then multiplex PCR in a second round. TCRdb reanalysed the multiplex PCR reads using MiXCR and keeps one entry per CDR3 protein. The data show roughly 170,000 distinct CDR3 sequences, approximately 40% seen once. For donors with ophthalmopathy, the disease showed moderate-to-severe activity, reached CAS ≥3 and NOSPECS ≥4, and had lasted under 3 months. This clonotype has a single count. Its specificity is not known.

The chain combines TRBV6-2 or TRBV6-3 with TRBJ1-1; 7 bases are shared with TRBD1. This receptor was obtained from a man between 25 and 39 years old with Graves' ophthalmopathy. The sample taken for sequencing was peripheral blood. This chain's CDR3 is CASSLDRESTEAFF. Written as DNA, the CDR3 is TGTGCCAGCAGTTTAGACAGGGAGAGTACTGAAGCTTTCTTT.